The clone carrying this TCR beta chain has more than one count but fewer than ten. Its antigen remains unidentified. The source of the sample is a study of neurological immune-mediated disorders. Whole-study results and caveats: Expanded clones shared no CDR3 amino acid sequences across subjects, suggesting private repertoires in all groups.

TCRdb reprocessed the 5' RACE reads via MiXCR and lists one record per CDR3 protein. The repertoire includes 45,000 to 50,000 distinct CDR3 sequences, roughly 4% of them detected once, and about 6% sits in the top ten. The length of the CDR3 is 15 residues. The germline CDR1 and CDR2 sequences are LGHDT and YNNKEL (reference sequence). With 3 bases clipped from V and 4 bases from J, the junction kept 2 bases outside the gene matches. The clonotype was recovered from a woman in her fifties or sixties with multiple sclerosis. The V call is TRBV3-1, the J call TRBJ2-2; 10 nucleotides line up with TRBD1. The sample comprised PBMCs. CDR3 protein: CASSHWTGGTGELFF. In DNA, the CDR3 is TGTGCCAGCAGCCACTGGACAGGGGGCACCGGGGAGCTGTTTTTT.